This TCR beta chain stems from a study of identical twins. With no exceptions, donors were healthy Caucasians. TCRdb processed the 5' RACE reads anew with MiXCR; each CDR3 protein has one entry. The table has around 510,000 distinct CDR3 sequences, approximately 14% seen once; the top ten hold approximately 0.98%. Per germline, CDR1 SGHKS and CDR2 YYEKEE (reference sequence). The CDR3 spans 14 residues. V shed 4 bases and J 1 base; nucleotides not matched to a gene: 3. This clonotype was counted at least ten times. This sample also belongs to another study, concerning yellow fever vaccine responses in identical twins.

Specimen: CD4+ T cells sorted from blood. The chain carries TRBV5-5 and TRBJ2-3; TRBD1 aligns across 7 bases. The clonotype was recovered from a woman aged 18-29 years in good health. CDR3 coding DNA: TGTGCCAGCAGCATTGGACAGGGCACAGATACGCAGTATTTT. It yields the protein CASSIGQGTDTQYF.